Reported below is one T cell receptor (beta chain). The sample is drawn from a study of blood T cell repertoires in COVID-19. Study-level background: PBMCs, B-cell-depleted T cells, or T cells were the source of the cDNA or gDNA that made up the material.

This CDR3 is built from 15 residues. Deletions cut 10 bases from V and 6 bases from J, with 21 bases between. Germline-derived CDR1 and CDR2 are MNHEY and SVGAGI. The repertoire was sequenced with immunoSEQ multiplex PCR; TCRdb's copy has only in-frame clones and lacks some. This table has fewer than 55,000 clones, 68% appearing once. Input material: peripheral blood. The chain carries TRBV6-5 and TRBJ1-4, with D perhaps TRBD1 (6 bases). The receptor comes from a woman between 65 and 79 years old with acute or convalescent COVID-19. The CDR3 spells CATNEGTGSDEKLFF. The CDR3 DNA reads as TGTGCCACCAACGAGGGTACAGGGAGTGATGAAAAACTGTTTTTT.